The clone carrying this T cell receptor (beta chain) has at least ten counts. The antigen is unknown. PCR was performed a second time for 7 to 11 cycles using a sample-barcoded 5' primer and a J-beta primer mix. One entry per CDR3 protein, called by TCRdb with MiXCR from the 5' RACE reads. The sample lists around 520,000 distinct CDR3 sequences, about 27% occurring once. This entry belongs to a study of blood T cells in healthy people across ages. Study results and limitations: CMV infection status of these donors was not known.

Trimming took off 3 bases at V and 9 bases at J, with 16 bases between the two ends. This CDR3 is 14 amino acids long. CDR1 and CDR2 from the germline V gene are SGDLS and YYNGEE. The same specimen was also included in a second study, on T cells of mothers and their children. As that report states: A handful of children and their three healthy Caucasian mothers were the donors. Normalized overlap was always slightly, never significantly, higher in related than unrelated mother-child pairs.

The gene calls are TRBV9 and TRBJ2-4, with D maybe TRBD2 (6 bases). Sequenced material: blood. This receptor was identified in a boy between 2 and 10 years old in good health. The CDR3 region has the DNA TGTGCCAGCAGCGCCACTAGCTTTGATAGCATTCAGTACTTC. Its translation is CASSATSFDSIQYF.